The 18 T cell receptor beta chains below all came from one sample that was sequenced in a study of cytomegalovirus exposure and HLA in healthy donors. The PCR was carried out with 60 Vbeta primers and 13 Jbeta primers. Sequencing was performed with immunoSEQ multiplex PCR; in TCRdb, only in-frame clones are kept and a portion is missing. Among tens of thousands of clones, around 92% were seen once, and the ten largest hold approximately 1.5%. Specimen: PBMCs. The receptors here all came from a young man in good health and CMV-seropositive.

CDR3 DNA: TGTGCCAGCAGTTACCTAGCGGGAGAAGAGACCCAGTACTTC. Amino acids: CASSYLAGEETQYF. This sequence joins TRBV6-5 and TRBJ2-5, with 10 bases that match TRBD2. Germline lookup yields CDR1 MNHEY and CDR2 SVGAGI. Unmatched junction bases numbered 0, after V lost 2 bases and J lost 3 bases. This CDR3 has 14 residues.

This sequence joins TRBV29-1 and TRBJ2-3; D remains unclear. Germline V gene sequence: CDR1 SQVTM, CDR2 ANQGSEA. The CDR3 has 14 amino acids. Trimming removed 7 bases at V and 2 bases at J, with 16 bases between. The CDR3 here is CSARSRRSTDTQYF. The CDR3 nucleotides read TGCAGCGCCCGGTCGCGGCGGTCCACAGATACGCAGTATTTT.

The rearrangement uses TRBV7-9 and TRBJ2-3, with D possibly being TRBD2 (6 bases). Trimming shortened V by 5 bases and J by 1 base, and 22 bases separated the two germline ends. The CDR3 contains 18 residues. Per germline, CDR1 SEHNR and CDR2 FQNEAQ (reference sequence). CDR3 nucleotides: TGTGCCAGCAGCCTCCGGGAGTGGAGTAGTGACGGCACAGATACGCAGTATTTT. This translates into CASSLREWSSDGTDTQYF.

V and J are TRBV6-1 and TRBJ2-1; TRBD2 agrees at 9 bases. V shed 10 bases, J shed 1 base, and the junction held 5 bases outside the gene matches. This CDR3 spans 14 amino acids. Germline values: CDR1 MNHNS, CDR2 SASEGT. CDR3 residues: CANQAGGSYNEQFF. The CDR3 DNA reads as TGTGCCAACCAAGCGGGAGGATCCTACAATGAGCAGTTCTTC.

V gene TRBV19 combines with J gene TRBJ2-1; D may be TRBD2 (5 bases). The CDR3 sequence is 15 residues long. V gave up 8 bases and J gave up 5 bases, with 19 bases separating them. In germline, CDR1 is LNHDA, CDR2 SQIVND (reference sequence). CDR3 nucleotide sequence: TGTGCCAGTGGGCGGAGCGGTCTACCCCACAATGAGCAGTTCTTC. This codes for CASGRSGLPHNEQFF.

This rearrangement joins TRBV6-6 to TRBJ1-5; tentative D call: TRBD1 (6 bases). There are 15 residues in the CDR3. Germline lookup yields CDR1 MNHNY and CDR2 SVGAGI (reference sequence). Trimming took 6 bases from V and 0 from J, leaving 12 bases between them. CDR3 protein: CASSWTESSNQPQHF. The CDR3 DNA reads as TGTGCCAGCAGCTGGACAGAAAGTAGCAATCAGCCCCAGCATTTT.

The V and J genes are TRBV4-2 and TRBJ2-7, with D unresolved. Germline assignment: CDR1 LGHNA and CDR2 YNFKEQ. The CDR3 has 14 residues. Trimming stripped 4 bases from V and 1 base from J, with 11 bases between. CDR3 amino acids: CASSPQELSYEQYF. In nucleotides, the CDR3 is TGTGCCAGCAGCCCGCAGGAACTTTCCTACGAGCAGTACTTC.

This rearrangement joins TRBV12-5 to TRBJ1-5, with TRBD1 matching over 7 bases. Looked up from germline, CDR1 is LGHNT and CDR2 is FRNRAP. The CDR3 is made up of 14 amino acids. J was trimmed by 9 bases and V by 7 bases; bases with no gene match: 12. In nucleotides, the CDR3 is TGTGCTAGTGACCCGGGACAGAGGTTGCGGCCCCAGCATTTT. Its translation is CASDPGQRLRPQHF.

J is TRBJ1-1 and V is TRBV29-1, with D unclear. Trimming shortened V by 6 bases and J by 2 bases, and 13 bases separated the two germline ends. From germline, CDR1 is SQVTM and CDR2 ANQGSEA. The CDR3 totals 13 residues. The CDR3 region has the DNA TGCAGCGTAAGTTACCCGGGAAACACTGAAGCTTTCTTT. Translated: CSVSYPGNTEAFF.

This clone has just one count. The V call is TRBV7-8, the J call TRBJ2-3; 12 nucleotides align to TRBD2. The CDR3 is 17 residues long. The junction had 4 bases not matched to a gene; V was cut back by 2 bases and J by 1 base. Per germline, CDR1 SGHVS and CDR2 FQNEAQ. The CDR3, as DNA: TGTGCCAGCAGCTTACTAGCGGGAGGGCCTGGCACAGATACGCAGTATTTT. It codes for CASSLLAGGPGTDTQYF.

CDR3 DNA: TGTGCCAGCAAAGAGGGGGAGAATGAGCAGTTCTTC. It specifies CASKEGENEQFF. The V and J genes are TRBV6-5 and TRBJ2-1, with D tentatively TRBD1 (6 bases). Trimming cost V 7 bases and J 7 bases, with 11 bases left between them. The germline gives CDR1 MNHEY, CDR2 SVGAGI. The CDR3 length is 12 residues.

This chain connects TRBV27 to TRBJ2-7; 8 positions match TRBD2. The CDR3 runs 14 residues. The V and J ends lost 3 bases and 10 bases, in that order; junction bases with no gene match: 11. Looked up from germline, CDR1 is MNHEY and CDR2 is SMNVEV (reference sequence). The CDR3, as DNA: TGTGCCAGCAGTTTCGGGGCGGGAGGCACTCTCCAGTACTTC. This sequence encodes CASSFGAGGTLQYF.

The chain has TRBV6-6 and TRBJ2-5, with 7 bases matching TRBD1. Germline lookup yields CDR1 MNHNY and CDR2 SVGAGI (reference sequence). The junction had 9 bases not matched to a gene; V was cut back by 2 bases and J by 6 bases. The CDR3 length is 15 residues. DNA for the CDR3: TGTGCCAGCAGTTACGCGCAGGGGGTGGGTCAGACCCAGTACTTC. Encoded protein: CASSYAQGVGQTQYF.

V usage is TRBV19 and J usage is TRBJ1-1; the D gene is possibly TRBD1 (6 bases). The germline CDR1 and CDR2 sequences are LNHDA and SQIVND (reference sequence). The CDR3 has 13 residues. The ends were cut back, 1 base at V and 5 bases at J, with 8 bases in the middle. The CDR3 region has the DNA TGTGCCAGTAGTATAGTACAGGGAACTGAAGCTTTCTTT. As protein: CASSIVQGTEAFF.

The chain employs TRBV6-1 and TRBJ1-3; D ambiguous. Germline loops: CDR1 MNHNS, CDR2 SASEGT. Trimming left V 1 base short and J 0 bases short, with 10 bases between. The CDR3 is 16 amino acids. The CDR3 DNA sequence: TGTGCCAGCAGTGAAGTTAGAGACTTCTCTGGAAACACCATATATTTT. Encoded protein: CASSEVRDFSGNTIYF.

The gene calls are TRBV4-1 and TRBJ1-2; D is ambiguous. The germline CDR1 and CDR2 sequences are MGHRA and YSYEKL. The CDR3 has 14 amino acids. V gave up 0 bases and J gave up 7 bases, with 12 bases separating them. CDR3 bases: TGCGCCAGCAGCCAAGAGAGTAGGAGGTCTGGCTACACCTTC. Protein: CASSQESRRSGYTF.

A few counts support this clone. V usage is TRBV9 and J usage is TRBJ1-2; TRBD1 agrees at 9 bases. The CDR3 spans 15 residues. The germline CDR1 and CDR2 sequences are SGDLS and YYNGEE. J gave up 2 bases and V 0 bases, and 2 bases lay outside the gene matches. The CDR3 DNA reads as TGTGCCAGCAGCGTAGATGGGACAGGGAACTATGGCTACACCTTC. This translates into CASSVDGTGNYGYTF. Together with reference TRBV9 and TRBJ1-2, the CDR3 gives the full variable domain: DSGVTQTPKHLITATGQRVTLRCSPRSGDLSVYWYQQSLDQGLQFLIQYYNGEERAKGNILERFSAQQFPDLHSELNLSSLELGDSALYFCASSVDGTGNYGYTFGSGTRLTVV.

J is TRBJ1-3 and V is TRBV18, with a weak D call TRBD1 (5 bases). V was cut by 3 bases and J by 1 base, with 7 bases left in between. The CDR3 spans 14 residues. Germline CDR1 reads KGHSH; CDR2 reads LQKENI. CDR3 loop: CASSPQGSGNTIYF. The CDR3 bases are TGTGCCAGCTCACCCCAGGGTTCTGGAAACACCATATATTTT.